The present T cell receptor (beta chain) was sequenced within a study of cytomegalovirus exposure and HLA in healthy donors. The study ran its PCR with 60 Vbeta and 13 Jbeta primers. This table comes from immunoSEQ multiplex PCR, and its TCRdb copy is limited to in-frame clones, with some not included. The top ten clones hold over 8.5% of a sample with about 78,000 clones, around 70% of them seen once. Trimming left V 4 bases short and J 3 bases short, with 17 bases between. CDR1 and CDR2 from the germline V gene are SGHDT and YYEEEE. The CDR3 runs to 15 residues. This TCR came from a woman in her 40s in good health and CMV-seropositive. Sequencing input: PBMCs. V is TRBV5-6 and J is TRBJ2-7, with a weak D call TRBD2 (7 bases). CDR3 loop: CASSLLRGLLYEQYF. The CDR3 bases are TGTGCCAGCAGCCTCCTGCGGGGGCTACTCTACGAGCAGTACTTC.